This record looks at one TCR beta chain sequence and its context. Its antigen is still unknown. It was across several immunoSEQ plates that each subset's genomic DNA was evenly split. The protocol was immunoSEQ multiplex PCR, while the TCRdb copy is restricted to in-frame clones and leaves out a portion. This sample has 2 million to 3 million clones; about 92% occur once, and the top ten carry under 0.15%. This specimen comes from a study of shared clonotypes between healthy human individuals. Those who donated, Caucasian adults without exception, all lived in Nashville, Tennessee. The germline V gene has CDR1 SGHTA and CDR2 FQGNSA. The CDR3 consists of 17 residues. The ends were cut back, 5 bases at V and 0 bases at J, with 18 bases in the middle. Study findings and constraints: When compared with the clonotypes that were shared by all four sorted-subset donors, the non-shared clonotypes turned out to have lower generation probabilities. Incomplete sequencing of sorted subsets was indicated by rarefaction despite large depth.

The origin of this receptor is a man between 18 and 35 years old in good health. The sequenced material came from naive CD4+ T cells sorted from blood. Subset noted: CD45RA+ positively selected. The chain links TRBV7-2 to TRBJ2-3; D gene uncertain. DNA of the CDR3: TGTGCCAGCAGCCTAGGAGTGGGCGGACCGAGCACAGATACGCAGTATTTT. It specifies CASSLGVGGPSTDTQYF.